The 17 T cell receptor beta chains presented below share a single source sample, sequenced in a study of blood T cell repertoires in COVID-19. The repertoire was sequenced with immunoSEQ multiplex PCR; TCRdb's copy has only in-frame clones and lacks some. The repertoire has 200,000 to 250,000 clones, about nine tenths of them found once; the top ten carry 2.7%. Material for sequencing was peripheral blood. These receptors all stem from a man aged 30 to 39 with COVID-19, enrolled during active disease.

The J gene is TRBJ2-5, the V gene TRBV7-9, with 7 bases lining up with TRBD1. The V gene end was trimmed by 3 bases and the J gene end by 2 bases; junction bases not matched to a gene: 9. The CDR3 covers 16 residues. The germline V gene has CDR1 SEHNR and CDR2 FQNEAQ (reference sequence). The CDR3 protein is CASSFPGTAFQETQYF. CDR3 nucleotides: TGTGCCAGCAGCTTTCCCGGGACAGCATTTCAAGAGACCCAGTACTTC.

The CDR3 sequence is CASSFGQVGNTEAFF. In DNA, the CDR3 is TGTGCCAGCAGTTTCGGACAGGTCGGGAACACTGAAGCTTTCTTT. This rearrangement joins TRBV6-5 to TRBJ1-1, with 7 bases fitting TRBD1. CDR1 is MNHEY and CDR2 is SVGAGI in the germline V gene. This CDR3 comprises 15 residues. The junction had 6 bases not matched to a gene; V was cut back by 4 bases and J by 1 base.

The chain joins TRBV7-2 to TRBJ2-2, with TRBD1 as a possible D gene (6 bases). V lost 1 base and J lost 5, with 17 bases in between. The CDR3 loop spans 17 amino acids. The germline CDR1 and CDR2 sequences are SGHTA and FQGNSA. The chain's CDR3 is CASSLVSTGALTGELFF. The CDR3 nucleotides are TGTGCCAGCAGCTTAGTCTCGACAGGAGCTTTAACCGGGGAGCTGTTTTTT.

This clone appeared once. The chain uses TRBV7-2 and TRBJ2-7; TRBD2 matches 11 bases. The CDR3 is 15 amino acids. Unmatched junction bases numbered 5, after V lost 7 bases and J lost 0 bases. Germline V gives CDR1 SGHTA, CDR2 FQGNSA. CDR3 in DNA: TGTGCCAGCACCACCGGACTAGCGGGCTCCTACGAGCAGTACTTC. It encodes CASTTGLAGSYEQYF.

V is TRBV5-1 and J is TRBJ2-7, with 11 nucleotides matching TRBD2. J gave up 5 bases and V 2 bases, and 15 bases lay outside the gene matches. Germline loops: CDR1 SGHRS, CDR2 YFSETQ. The CDR3 length is 18 residues. CDR3 bases: TGCGCCAGCAGCTTAGCCCCAGCCATCCTAGCGGGGGGAAACGAGCAGTACTTC. Amino acid sequence: CASSLAPAILAGGNEQYF.

V and J are TRBV27 and TRBJ2-1; 9 positions match TRBD1. Germline values: CDR1 MNHEY, CDR2 SMNVEV (reference sequence). V shed 6 bases, J shed 6 bases, and the junction held 9 bases outside the gene matches. CDR3 length: 15 residues. The CDR3 DNA sequence: TGTGCCAGCAGGGTACGCGGACAGGGGAGCAATGAGCAGTTCTTC. It translates to CASRVRGQGSNEQFF.

The V call is TRBV6-5, the J call TRBJ1-4, with D hard to call. This CDR3 is built from 14 residues. V gave up 0 bases and J gave up 8 bases, with 10 bases separating them. The V gene's germline CDR1 is MNHEY and CDR2 SVGAGI. CDR3 bases: TGTGCCAGCAGTTACTCGAGAGGTCTCGAAAAACTGTTTTTT. It yields the protein CASSYSRGLEKLFF.

The chain is built from TRBV4-3 and TRBJ2-5; 8 positions match TRBD1. V lost 0 bases and J lost 4; bases outside the gene matches: 4. Per germline, CDR1 LGHNA and CDR2 YSLEER. The CDR3 totals 15 residues. Here the CDR3 reads CASSQDAGGGETQYF. CDR3 bases: TGCGCCAGCAGCCAAGATGCAGGGGGCGGAGAGACCCAGTACTTC.

The chain carries TRBV4-1 and TRBJ1-4, with D unclear. Trimming stripped 3 bases from V and 0 bases from J, with 17 bases between. There are 18 residues in the CDR3. Germline V CDR1 and CDR2: MGHRA, YSYEKL. CDR3 sequence: CASSQLDGLYATNEKLFF. The DNA for the CDR3 is TGCGCCAGCAGCCAGCTGGACGGACTCTATGCAACTAATGAAAAACTGTTTTTT.

The V gene is TRBV6-5, the J gene TRBJ1-6; TRBD1 matches at 9 bases. CDR1 is MNHEY and CDR2 is SVGAGI in the germline V gene. This CDR3 contains 16 residues. V lost 2 bases, J lost 6 bases, and 5 bases stayed unmatched. The CDR3: CASSYQQGAINSPLHF. Here the CDR3 DNA reads TGTGCCAGCAGTTACCAACAGGGGGCGATTAATTCACCCCTCCACTTT.

This clone has a handful of counts. The chain uses TRBV7-9 and TRBJ2-1; 9 bases are a match to TRBD2. The CDR3 sequence is 16 residues long. The V and J ends lost 1 base and 9 bases, in that order; junction bases with no gene match: 10. Germline V gene sequence: CDR1 SEHNR, CDR2 FQNEAQ (reference sequence). The CDR3 spells CASSLGFGGLASEQFF. CDR3 bases: TGTGCCAGCAGCTTAGGGTTCGGCGGACTAGCGAGTGAGCAGTTCTTC.

The V and J genes are TRBV4-3 and TRBJ1-3; 7 nucleotides align to TRBD1. Germline V lookup: CDR1 LGHNA, CDR2 YSLEER. The J segment lost 7 bases and the V segment lost 1 base, leaving 10 bases of the junction unmatched. The CDR3 spans 16 residues. CDR3 sequence reads: CASSQGAGGIWNTIYF. In DNA, the CDR3 is TGCGCCAGCAGCCAAGGTGCAGGGGGTATCTGGAACACCATATATTTT.

The chain joins TRBV28 to TRBJ2-1; 10 bases agree with TRBD2. This CDR3 contains 15 residues. V lost 4 bases and J lost 9; bases outside the gene matches: 9. CDR1 and CDR2 (germline): MDHEN, SYDVKM. CDR3 nucleotide sequence: TGTGCCAGCAGTTCCCCCCAAAGCGGGAGGGGTGAGCAGTTCTTC. It encodes CASSSPQSGRGEQFF.

This chain links TRBV27 with TRBJ2-1; 7 bases map to TRBD2. The CDR3 covers 15 residues. Germline V CDR1 and CDR2: MNHEY, SMNVEV (reference sequence). V lost 2 bases and J lost 6; bases outside the gene matches: 7. CDR3 protein: CASSLMAGVPNEQFF. CDR3 in DNA: TGTGCCAGCAGTTTAATGGCGGGAGTCCCCAATGAGCAGTTCTTC.

The gene calls are TRBV10-3 and TRBJ1-2; 9 bases line up with TRBD1. Germline trimming cut 6 bases from V and 3 bases from J; bases unmatched to any gene: 8. The CDR3 totals 15 residues. The germline gives CDR1 ENHRY, CDR2 SYGVKD. Here the CDR3 reads CAIRSRQGEDYGYTF. The CDR3 nucleotides read TGTGCCATCAGATCAAGACAGGGGGAAGACTATGGCTACACCTTC.

This chain links TRBV28 with TRBJ1-3, with D perhaps TRBD1 (6 bases). Germline V gene lookup returns CDR1 MDHEN and CDR2 SYDVKM. With 5 bases removed from V and 0 bases from J, the gap between germline ends came to 14 bases. This CDR3 region has 16 residues. The CDR3 here is CASSTPGAHSGNTIYF. The CDR3 DNA reads as TGTGCCAGCAGTACCCCAGGGGCACACTCTGGAAACACCATATATTTT.

The CDR3 here is CASFETQGAFTGYTF. For the CDR3, the DNA is TGTGCCAGCTTCGAAACACAGGGGGCGTTTACTGGCTACACCTTC. The gene calls are TRBV6-5 and TRBJ1-2; 9 positions agree with TRBD1. CDR3 size: 15 residues. The J segment lost 7 bases and the V segment lost 8 bases, leaving 14 bases of the junction unmatched. CDR1 is MNHEY, CDR2 SVGAGI, per germline.